One TCR beta chain is described in this entry. Using immunoSEQ multiplex PCR, the repertoire was profiled, and TCRdb retains in-frame clones only, with some absent. This sample has roughly 100,000 clones; under 85% occur once, and the top ten carry about 2.3%. These data originate in a study of PD-L1 blockade in urothelial cancer. Background on the study: From 2014, patients received atezolizumab, given as 1,200 mg intravenously every 3 weeks. Blood samples had a median of 141,255 T cells. Patients had been given 0 to 3 earlier chemotherapy regimens.

The origin of this receptor is a man aged 45-60 years with urothelial cancer. This sample comprised PBMCs, obtained around atezolizumab (anti-PD-L1) treatment.

In DNA, the CDR3 is TGTGCCAGCAGTCCTCGGACTAGCGGGAGCACAGATACGCAGTATTTT. Protein sequence: CASSPRTSGSTDTQYF. This rearrangement joins TRBV25-1 to TRBJ2-3; TRBD2 aligns across 11 bases. This CDR3 region has 16 residues. Germline CDR1 reads MGHDK; CDR2 reads SYGVNS. Germline trimming cut 5 bases from V and 0 bases from J; bases unmatched to any gene: 4.